Below, 24 T cell receptor beta chains from the same sample are listed, as sequenced in a study of cytomegalovirus exposure and HLA in healthy donors. Amplification used 60 Vbeta primers and 13 Jbeta primers. The data were produced by immunoSEQ multiplex PCR, yet TCRdb's version contains in-frame clones alone and is incomplete. The sample's table shows over 150,000 clones. Sample: PBMCs. These receptors originate from a boy aged 5-17 years in good health and CMV-seronegative.

The J gene is TRBJ2-2, the V gene TRBV2, with D possibly matching TRBD1 (6 bases). CDR3 length equals 13 residues. V lost 6 bases and J lost 4, with 9 bases in between. Germline CDR1 SNHLY, CDR2 FYNNEI. CDR3 residues: CASSLQGTGELFF. The CDR3 DNA reads as TGTGCCAGCAGCCTACAGGGCACCGGGGAGCTGTTTTTT.

The V gene is TRBV30, the J gene TRBJ1-6, with 9 bases identical to TRBD1. The CDR3 extends over 13 amino acids. V shed 3 bases and J 8 bases; nucleotides not matched to a gene: 2. Per germline, CDR1 GTSNPN and CDR2 SVGIG (reference sequence). The CDR3 DNA sequence: TGTGCCTGGAGAGGGACAGGGTATTCACCCCTCCACTTT. Its translation: CAWRGTGYSPLHF.

The V call is TRBV10-3, the J call TRBJ1-1; D might be TRBD1 (6 bases). Trimming pared 6 bases from V and 0 bases from J, leaving 14 bases between. The V gene's germline CDR1 is ENHRY and CDR2 SYGVKD. The CDR3 has 15 residues. The CDR3 here is CAIRGGGGVNTEAFF. The CDR3 nucleotides are TGTGCCATCAGGGGCGGGGGGGGCGTGAACACTGAAGCTTTCTTT.

The chain uses TRBV6-6 and TRBJ2-1; 11 nucleotides match TRBD2. The J segment lost 4 bases and the V segment lost 4 bases, leaving 6 bases of the junction unmatched. Germline V CDR1 and CDR2: MNHNY, SVGAGI (reference sequence). The CDR3 extends over 16 amino acids. The CDR3: CASSFQGTSGYNEQFF. The CDR3 DNA sequence: TGTGCCAGCAGTTTTCAGGGGACTAGCGGTTACAATGAGCAGTTCTTC.

The V call is TRBV6-5, the J call TRBJ2-1; D is possibly TRBD1 (6 bases). The CDR3 has 14 amino acids. Germline V gene data show CDR1 as MNHEY and CDR2 as SVGAGI. V was cut by 4 bases and J by 11 bases, with 18 bases left in between. As DNA, the CDR3 is TGTGCCAGCAGTTCAGTCCCCAGGGACAACCAGCAGTTCTTC. Translation gives CASSSVPRDNQQFF.

The chain combines TRBV19 with TRBJ2-1; no clear D. Germline V gives CDR1 LNHDA, CDR2 SQIVND (reference sequence). The CDR3 loop spans 12 amino acids. V was shortened by 6 bases and J by 3 bases, with 6 bases between the two germline ends. The CDR3 sequence is CASRLNYNEQFF. The CDR3 nucleotides read TGTGCCAGTAGACTTAACTACAATGAGCAGTTCTTC.

The chain recombines TRBV29-1 with TRBJ2-3; TRBD2 aligns across 9 bases. V shed 0 bases and J 6 bases; nucleotides not matched to a gene: 10. Germline CDR1 SQVTM, CDR2 ANQGSEA. This CDR3 region has 16 residues. The chain's CDR3 is CSVEDWSSGVKDTQYF. CDR3 DNA sequence: TGCAGCGTTGAAGATTGGTCTAGCGGGGTAAAGGATACGCAGTATTTT.

This rearrangement joins TRBV7-9 to TRBJ2-1; 8 bases line up with TRBD2. There are 16 residues in the CDR3. CDR1 SEHNR and CDR2 FQNEAQ come from the germline V gene (reference sequence). The ends lost 5 bases at V and 6 bases at J; junction bases unmatched: 12. The CDR3 region has the DNA TGTGCCAGCAGCGGCCACATTGCGGGGGGACGCAATGAGCAGTTCTTC. Encoded protein: CASSGHIAGGRNEQFF.

The V gene is TRBV7-2, the J gene TRBJ1-5, with 7 bases matching TRBD1. This CDR3 spans 14 amino acids. Germline trimming cut 0 bases from V and 8 bases from J; bases unmatched to any gene: 4. Per germline, CDR1 SGHTA and CDR2 FQGNSA. CDR3 sequence reads: CASSLARQGEPQHF. In DNA form, the CDR3 reads TGTGCCAGCAGCTTAGCGCGCCAGGGGGAGCCCCAGCATTTT.

The V gene is TRBV7-2, the J gene TRBJ1-5, with D tentatively TRBD1 (6 bases). Per germline, CDR1 SGHTA and CDR2 FQGNSA. V was cut by 7 bases and J by 7 bases, with 14 bases left in between. The CDR3 is 13 amino acids. The CDR3 sequence: CASTQGWGQPQHF. CDR3 coding DNA: TGTGCCAGCACACAGGGATGGGGCCAGCCCCAGCATTTT.

The V gene is TRBV5-1, the J gene TRBJ1-5; 7 positions agree with TRBD1. This CDR3 region has 17 residues. The junction had 21 bases not matched to a gene; V was cut back by 4 bases and J by 11 bases. Germline CDR1 reads SGHRS; CDR2 reads YFSETQ. CDR3 sequence (DNA): TGCGCCAGCAGCCCCGCTTGGAGGGGGCGCGGGCCCTTGGCCCAGCATTTT. As protein: CASSPAWRGRGPLAQHF.

The chain links TRBV11-2 to TRBJ2-7, with D unclear. CDR1 and CDR2 from the germline V gene are SGHAT and FQNNGV. The CDR3 is 12 amino acids. Trimming stripped 0 bases from V and 6 bases from J, with 6 bases between. Here the CDR3 reads CASSLDRVEQYF. For the CDR3, the DNA is TGTGCCAGCAGCTTAGATCGGGTCGAGCAGTACTTC.

This rearrangement joins TRBV15 to TRBJ1-2, with 8 bases lining up with TRBD1. J was trimmed by 10 bases and V by 9 bases; bases with no gene match: 13. The CDR3 extends over 13 amino acids. CDR1 is LNHNV and CDR2 is YYDKDF in the germline V gene (reference sequence). DNA for the CDR3: TGTGCCACAACCGGACAGGGCAACTTATCCTACACCTTC. This sequence encodes CATTGQGNLSYTF.

CDR3: CASSEARGVGETQYF. The CDR3 bases are TGTGCCAGCAGCGAGGCCAGGGGAGTCGGAGAGACCCAGTACTTC. J is TRBJ2-5 and V is TRBV7-3, with a possible D match to TRBD1 (6 bases). There are 15 residues in the CDR3. Trimming removed 5 bases at V and 4 bases at J, with 17 bases between. Germline CDR1 and CDR2: SGHTA and FQGTGA.

The CDR3 is CAWKDRPFMNTEAFF. CDR3 nucleotides: TGTGCCTGGAAGGACAGACCTTTCATGAACACTGAAGCTTTCTTT. The chain combines TRBV30 with TRBJ1-1; tentative D call: TRBD1 (6 bases). The CDR3 is 15 amino acids. Trimming took 4 bases from V and 0 from J, leaving 15 bases between them. Germline CDR1 reads GTSNPN; CDR2 reads SVGIG (reference sequence).

The chain employs TRBV7-9 and TRBJ2-7, with 8 bases that match TRBD1. Germline V gene sequence: CDR1 SEHNR, CDR2 FQNEAQ (reference sequence). The trim removed 6 bases at V and 2 bases at J, leaving 6 bases unmatched. This CDR3 is 14 amino acids long. The CDR3: CASRSRQGPYEQYF. The DNA of the CDR3 is TGTGCCAGCAGAAGTCGACAGGGGCCCTACGAGCAGTACTTC.

The rearrangement joins TRBV9 to TRBJ2-3; TRBD2 is a possible D gene (5 bases). Germline CDR1 and CDR2: SGDLS and YYNGEE. The CDR3 covers 15 residues. Trimming shortened V by 0 bases and J by 7 bases, and 15 bases separated the two germline ends. The CDR3 here is CASSVDGVGENTQYF. The CDR3 DNA is TGTGCCAGCAGCGTAGACGGGGTTGGAGAAAATACGCAGTATTTT.

V usage is TRBV5-1 and J usage is TRBJ1-2; 11 bases fit TRBD1. Trimming at V came to 4 bases and at J to 7 bases, leaving 9 bases not matched to a gene. This CDR3 comprises 15 residues. Germline V gene lookup returns CDR1 SGHRS and CDR2 YFSETQ. CDR3 sequence: CASSIWTDRGLGYTF. CDR3 nucleotides: TGCGCCAGCAGCATATGGACGGACAGGGGGCTTGGCTACACCTTC.

The genes are TRBV27 and TRBJ1-4; D is undetermined. This CDR3 has 16 residues. The germline gives CDR1 MNHEY, CDR2 SMNVEV (reference sequence). V lost 5 bases and J 0 bases, leaving 13 bases between the germline ends. Here the CDR3 DNA reads TGTGCCAGCAGTCCTTCAATAGTAACAACTAATGAAAAACTGTTTTTT. This translates into CASSPSIVTTNEKLFF. The whole variable domain, filled in from reference TRBV27 and TRBJ1-4, reads EAQVTQNPRYLITVTGKKLTVTCSQNMNHEYMSWYRQDPGLGLRQIYYSMNVEVTDKGDVPEGYKVSRKEKRNFPLILESPSPNQTSLYFCASSPSIVTTNEKLFFGSGTQLSVL.

The gene calls are TRBV6-5 and TRBJ1-1; D unclear. Germline V gene lookup returns CDR1 MNHEY and CDR2 SVGAGI. CDR3 length equals 14 residues. With 6 bases removed from V and 8 bases from J, the gap between germline ends came to 19 bases. CDR3 residues: CASRETRSGGEAFF. The CDR3 nucleotides read TGTGCCAGCAGGGAAACGCGGAGCGGTGGGGAAGCTTTCTTT.

The V and J genes are TRBV7-3 and TRBJ2-3; 14 positions agree with TRBD2. Germline V lookup: CDR1 SGHTA, CDR2 FQGTGA. J gave up 0 bases and V 4 bases, and 3 bases lay outside the gene matches. This CDR3 has 17 residues. CDR3 loop: CASSSGLAGGSTDTQYF. CDR3 DNA sequence: TGTGCCAGCAGCTCCGGACTAGCGGGGGGTAGCACAGATACGCAGTATTTT.

This rearrangement joins TRBV5-8 to TRBJ2-2, with 9 bases matching TRBD1. After removal of 4 bases from V and 3 bases from J, the junction contained 7 bases not matched to a gene. CDR1 SGHTS and CDR2 YDEGEE come from the germline V gene. The CDR3 runs 16 residues. This CDR3 reads CASSPTGGADTGELFF. CDR3 DNA: TGTGCCAGCAGCCCGACAGGGGGAGCGGACACCGGGGAGCTGTTTTTT.

The rearrangement uses TRBV7-8 and TRBJ1-6; a weak D match, TRBD1 (5 bases). V shed 1 base and J shed 7 bases, with 11 bases lying between them. The CDR3 is 15 amino acids. Germline V gene sequence: CDR1 SGHVS, CDR2 FQNEAQ. The CDR3 nucleotides read TGTGCCAGCAGCTTAGGGTGGGACTTCAATTCACCCCTCCACTTT. Amino acid sequence: CASSLGWDFNSPLHF.

The chain carries TRBV14 and TRBJ2-1; TRBD2 aligns across 9 bases. The germline gives CDR1 SGHDN, CDR2 FVKESK. Trimming at V came to 4 bases and at J to 2 bases, leaving 9 bases not matched to a gene. CDR3 size: 17 residues. CDR3 DNA sequence: TGTGCCAGCAGCCCCCGGCCTAGCGGGGCGCCCTACAATGAGCAGTTCTTC. It yields the protein CASSPRPSGAPYNEQFF.